A selection of T cell receptor beta chains follows, all from one sample in a study of cytomegalovirus exposure and HLA in healthy donors. Libraries were prepared by immunoSEQ multiplex PCR; TCRdb keeps only in-frame clonotypes and omits some of them. The table records under 200,000 clones, 77% of them present only once. What was sequenced was PBMCs. The source of these receptors is a male donor in good health and CMV-seropositive. Each CDR3 is given with its conserved first and last residue. Each record gives: clone size, V gene, J gene, D gene, CDR3 DNA, CDR3 protein. A D gene is named only where the DNA matches it firmly. Clone size appears in some rows only: once, few, many, or a class for an expanded clone.

size: .
V: TRBV4-3
J: TRBJ1-6
D: .
DNA: TGCGCCAGCAGCCAAGATAGAGCGATTAATTCACCCCTCCACTTT
CDR3: CASSQDRAINSPLHF

size: .
V: TRBV5-6
J: TRBJ1-5
D: .
DNA: TGTGCCAGTTCATTGGGAGGGGGATTCAGTCAGCCCCAGCATTTT
CDR3: CASSLGGGFSQPQHF

size: .
V: TRBV6-1
J: TRBJ1-2
D: .
DNA: TGTGCCAGCAGTACAGAGTATGGCTACACCTTC
CDR3: CASSTEYGYTF

size: once
V: TRBV2
J: TRBJ2-3
D: .
DNA: TGTGCCAGCAGAGCAGGGGTGACAGATACGCAGTATTTT
CDR3: CASRAGVTDTQYF

size: .
V: TRBV7-8
J: TRBJ2-7
D: .
DNA: TGTGCCAGCAGCTTAGCCGGCGAGCAGTACTTC
CDR3: CASSLAGEQYF

size: .
V: TRBV2
J: TRBJ2-7
D: TRBD1
DNA: TGTGCCAGCAGTGGGGGGACAGGGAATCCCAACGAGCAGTACTTC
CDR3: CASSGGTGNPNEQYF

size: once
V: TRBV30
J: TRBJ1-5
D: .
DNA: TGTGCCTGGAGTGTACGTAGACAGGTCAATCAGCCCCAGCATTTT
CDR3: CAWSVRRQVNQPQHF

size: .
V: TRBV19
J: TRBJ2-1
D: TRBD2
DNA: TGTGCCAGTACTCGGACTAGCGGGCTGGGGGAGCAGTTCTTC
CDR3: CASTRTSGLGEQFF

size: .
V: TRBV2
J: TRBJ2-2
D: TRBD2
DNA: TGTGCCAGCACTCGGCTAGCGGGGGGGCCGGACACCGGGGAGCTGTTTTTT
CDR3: CASTRLAGGPDTGELFF

size: few
V: TRBV5-4
J: TRBJ1-2
D: TRBD1
DNA: TGTGCCAGCAGCTTGGGGGGGGACAGGGGAAACTATGGCTACACCTTC
CDR3: CASSLGGDRGNYGYTF

size: .
V: TRBV5-4
J: TRBJ2-3
D: TRBD2
DNA: TGTGCCAGCAGGCCGGGACTAGCGGGGGATACAGATACGCAGTATTTT
CDR3: CASRPGLAGDTDTQYF

size: .
V: TRBV7-9
J: TRBJ1-2
D: .
DNA: TGTGCCAGCAGCTTAGCCATCAACTATGGCTACACCTTC
CDR3: CASSLAINYGYTF

size: .
V: TRBV6-1
J: TRBJ2-1
D: .
DNA: TGTGCCAGCAGTGGTTCACAGGGGGGGCCCTACAATGAGCAGTTCTTC
CDR3: CASSGSQGGPYNEQFF

size: few
V: TRBV30
J: TRBJ1-1
D: TRBD1
DNA: TGTGCCTGGAGTAATAAGGGGACAGGGAACACTGAAGCTTTCTTT
CDR3: CAWSNKGTGNTEAFF

size: .
V: TRBV5-4
J: TRBJ1-6
D: TRBD1
DNA: TGTGCCACCAGCCGCCCGGGACAGATGGGGGATAATTCACCCCTCCACTTT
CDR3: CATSRPGQMGDNSPLHF

size: .
V: TRBV2
J: TRBJ2-3
D: .
DNA: TGTGCCAGCAGTGTAAGGGGGGGGACAGATACGCAGTATTTT
CDR3: CASSVRGGTDTQYF

size: .
V: TRBV4-1
J: TRBJ1-6
D: TRBD1
DNA: TGCGCCAGCAGCCCCCCGACAGGGGGCTCCTATAATTCACCCCTCCACTTT
CDR3: CASSPPTGGSYNSPLHF

size: .
V: TRBV15
J: TRBJ1-2
D: .
DNA: TGTGCCACCAGCAGAGATCGGGGAGCGGGCTATGGCTACACCTTC
CDR3: CATSRDRGAGYGYTF

size: .
V: TRBV30
J: TRBJ1-1
D: .
DNA: TGTGCCTGGAGTTTCTACACTGAAGCTTTCTTT
CDR3: CAWSFYTEAFF

size: .
V: TRBV7-8
J: TRBJ2-3
D: .
DNA: TGTGCCAGCAGCTTAGCCCCGGGGGCAGATACGCAGTATTTT
CDR3: CASSLAPGADTQYF

size: few
V: TRBV2
J: TRBJ1-2
D: TRBD1
DNA: TGTGCCAGCACCGCGAAGACAGGGGGCGATGGCTACACCTTC
CDR3: CASTAKTGGDGYTF

size: few
V: TRBV2
J: TRBJ2-7
D: .
DNA: TGTGCCAGCAGTGGGGCTTGGCAGTACTTC
CDR3: CASSGAWQYF

size: .
V: TRBV5-1
J: TRBJ1-1
D: .
DNA: TGCGCCAGCAGCCTTAGCCGGGAACATAAAGAAGCTTTCTTT
CDR3: CASSLSREHKEAFF

size: .
V: TRBV5-6
J: TRBJ2-3
D: TRBD2
DNA: TGTGCCAGCAGCTTGGCTAGCGGGGCCTTCACAGATACGCAGTATTTT
CDR3: CASSLASGAFTDTQYF

size: .
V: TRBV5-1
J: TRBJ1-2
D: .
DNA: TGCGCCAGCAGCTTGGGCGAGTCAGGAAACTATGGCTACACCTTC
CDR3: CASSLGESGNYGYTF

size: .
V: TRBV6-6
J: TRBJ1-5
D: .
DNA: TGTGCCAGCAGTCAAATAGGGGATCAGCCCCAGCATTTT
CDR3: CASSQIGDQPQHF

size: .
V: TRBV2
J: TRBJ1-2
D: .
DNA: TGTGCCAGCAGTGAAGAAGGGGAAGGGTGGCAGGTCTATGGCTACACCTTC
CDR3: CASSEEGEGWQVYGYTF

size: few
V: TRBV7-9
J: TRBJ2-3
D: TRBD2
DNA: TGTGCCAGCAGCTCCCGGAGACTAGCGGGTGACACAGATACGCAGTATTTT
CDR3: CASSSRRLAGDTDTQYF

size: .
V: TRBV30
J: TRBJ1-2
D: .
DNA: TGTGCCTGGAAACCAAACAGTCATATGGGCTACACCTTC
CDR3: CAWKPNSHMGYTF

size: .
V: TRBV11-1
J: TRBJ2-4
D: .
DNA: TGTGCCAGCAGCTTAGGACAGGCCAAAAACATTCAGTACTTC
CDR3: CASSLGQAKNIQYF

size: .
V: TRBV29-1
J: TRBJ1-5
D: .
DNA: TGCAGCGGACGACAGCGCAATCAGCCCCAGCATTTT
CDR3: CSGRQRNQPQHF

size: once
V: TRBV13
J: TRBJ1-2
D: TRBD1
DNA: TGTGCCAGCAGCTTAGGACAGGGGTTGGTCGATGGCTACACCTTC
CDR3: CASSLGQGLVDGYTF

size: few
V: TRBV6-1
J: TRBJ2-7
D: TRBD1
DNA: TGTGCCAGCAGTAGGCCGGGACAGTATCCCTACGAGCAGTACTTC
CDR3: CASSRPGQYPYEQYF

size: .
V: TRBV5-8
J: TRBJ1-4
D: .
DNA: TGTGCCAGCAGCTCCGGGACTGTGGGGTCAAAACTGTTTTTT
CDR3: CASSSGTVGSKLFF

size: .
V: TRBV2
J: TRBJ2-3
D: .
DNA: TGTGCCAGCAATCCTCCGGGCACAGATACGCAGTATTTT
CDR3: CASNPPGTDTQYF

size: .
V: TRBV9
J: TRBJ1-1
D: .
DNA: TGTGCCAGCAGCGTAGAGAGGAACAGCCCAGGGGCTGAAGCTTTCTTT
CDR3: CASSVERNSPGAEAFF

size: .
V: TRBV19
J: TRBJ2-2
D: TRBD1
DNA: TGTGCCAGTAGTTCCGAGGGGGCAGGCGGGGAGCTGTTTTTT
CDR3: CASSSEGAGGELFF

size: .
V: TRBV19
J: TRBJ1-2
D: TRBD1
DNA: TGTGCCAGTAGATCAACGACAGGGGCTGGCTATGGCTACACCTTC
CDR3: CASRSTTGAGYGYTF

size: .
V: TRBV4-1
J: TRBJ1-4
D: TRBD1
DNA: TGCGCCAGCAGCCAAGATCAGGGGGCGGGTGAAAAACTGTTTTTT
CDR3: CASSQDQGAGEKLFF

size: few
V: TRBV4-2
J: TRBJ2-4
D: .
DNA: TGTGCCAGCAGCCAAGATCTGCGGGGATTAGCCAAAAACATTCAGTACTTC
CDR3: CASSQDLRGLAKNIQYF

size: few
V: TRBV27
J: TRBJ2-1
D: .
DNA: TGTGCCAGCAGTTTAGACAGTGGCAATGAGCAGTTCTTC
CDR3: CASSLDSGNEQFF

size: .
V: TRBV19
J: TRBJ2-3
D: TRBD2
DNA: TGTGCCAGTAGTACTAGCGGGGGGGTGCCAGATACGCAGTATTTT
CDR3: CASSTSGGVPDTQYF

size: .
V: TRBV6-1
J: TRBJ2-7
D: .
DNA: TGTGCCAGCAGATCCTCAACAGGGGCGGGATACGAGCAGTACTTC
CDR3: CASRSSTGAGYEQYF

size: once
V: TRBV15
J: TRBJ1-1
D: .
DNA: TGTGCCACCGGGTGGGAGGGCCTGAACACTGAAGCTTTCTTT
CDR3: CATGWEGLNTEAFF

size: once
V: TRBV7-2
J: TRBJ1-3
D: .
DNA: TGTGCCAGCAGGCGGGGTTCAGCTGGAAACACCATATATTTT
CDR3: CASRRGSAGNTIYF

size: .
V: TRBV5-1
J: TRBJ1-2
D: TRBD1
DNA: TGCGCCAGCAGCTTGGAGGGACAGGGCTACTATGGCTACACCTTC
CDR3: CASSLEGQGYYGYTF

size: .
V: TRBV30
J: TRBJ2-3
D: .
DNA: TGTGCCTGGAGTCCCCCCGGGGCGCAGTATTTT
CDR3: CAWSPPGAQYF

size: .
V: TRBV9
J: TRBJ2-1
D: .
DNA: TGTGCCAGCAGCGCCGACAGACTTCACAATGAGCAGTTCTTC
CDR3: CASSADRLHNEQFF

size: .
V: TRBV19
J: TRBJ1-6
D: TRBD1
DNA: TGTGCCACTCGGGACAGCCGGAATTCACCCCTCCACTTT
CDR3: CATRDSRNSPLHF

size: .
V: TRBV6-4
J: TRBJ2-5
D: .
DNA: TGTGCCAGCAGTGACTCCTCGGAGCAAGAGACCCAGTACTTC
CDR3: CASSDSSEQETQYF

size: .
V: TRBV5-1
J: TRBJ1-2
D: .
DNA: TGCGCCAGCAGCTTGGAAGGGGGAAGAAGCTATGGCTACACCTTC
CDR3: CASSLEGGRSYGYTF

size: .
V: TRBV7-9
J: TRBJ2-5
D: .
DNA: TGCGCCAGCAGCTTAGTGACGTCGGGGACATTAGGGGTAGAGACCCAGTACTTC
CDR3: CASSLVTSGTLGVETQYF

size: .
V: TRBV19
J: TRBJ2-2
D: TRBD1
DNA: TGTGCCAGTAGTATCCGGACAGGACGAGGCACCGGGGAGCTGTTTTTT
CDR3: CASSIRTGRGTGELFF

size: .
V: TRBV19
J: TRBJ1-4
D: .
DNA: TGTGCCCTGGTAGCCGAAGGTGAAAAACTGTTTTTT
CDR3: CALVAEGEKLFF

size: .
V: TRBV29-1
J: TRBJ1-2
D: .
DNA: TGCAGCGCCCGGGACATTTCTAACTATGGCTACACCTTC
CDR3: CSARDISNYGYTF

size: .
V: TRBV20-1
J: TRBJ2-1
D: .
DNA: TGCAGTGCTGCGCTAGCGACCGAGCAGTTCTTC
CDR3: CSAALATEQFF